This entry lists 23 T cell receptor beta chains sequenced from one sample in a study of blood T cell repertoires in COVID-19 (TCRdb year 2020). The library was prepared using the immunoSEQ multiplex PCR assay. Imported from immuneACCESS, the table was reduced by TCRdb to in-frame sequences with V and J called. These copies leave out some clones; in studies compared against another copy, an unresolved V gene accounts for under half, and the cause of the remainder is not known. In this sample the table shows about 240,000 clones, approximately 86% of which occur a single time. The leading ten clones occupy about 3% of the sample. Sequencing was carried out using peripheral blood. These receptors were obtained from a woman in her twenties or thirties who had recovered from COVID-19.

This clone has just one count. The chain links TRBV19 to TRBJ2-7; maybe TRBD1 (7 bases). CDR3 length: 17 amino acids. The V gene's germline CDR1 is LNHDA and CDR2 SQIVND (reference sequence). The V end was cut by 0 bases, the J end by 4 bases, with 19 bases between. The CDR3 region has the DNA TGTGCCAGTAGTATAGATTCCAGGGGGGCGGCACCGTACGAGCAGTACTTC. It is translated as CASSIDSRGAAPYEQYF.

This clone has only one observation. The CDR3, as DNA: TGTGCCAGCAGTAAGCGGGGTTACACAGATACGCAGTATTTT. Its protein product is CASSKRGYTDTQYF. J is TRBJ2-3 and V is TRBV27; 7 positions match TRBD2. After removal of 5 bases from V and 2 bases from J, the junction contained 4 bases not matched to a gene. CDR3 size: 14 residues. In germline, CDR1 is MNHEY, CDR2 SMNVEV (reference sequence).

The chain employs TRBV5-1 and TRBJ1-2; 8 bases agree with TRBD1. CDR3 length: 14 amino acids. The V gene end was trimmed by 7 bases and the J gene end by 0 bases; junction bases not matched to a gene: 5. Germline values: CDR1 SGHRS, CDR2 YFSETQ. This chain's CDR3 is CASGGQATNYGYTF. CDR3 nucleotide sequence: TGCGCCAGCGGGGGACAGGCTACTAACTATGGCTACACCTTC.

This sequence joins TRBV10-2 and TRBJ1-2; 9 bases agree with TRBD1. This CDR3 comprises 15 residues. V lost 5 bases, J lost 4 bases, and 8 bases stayed unmatched. Germline CDR1 and CDR2: WSHSY and SAAADI. The CDR3 loop is CASSRTGDGIYGYTF. In nucleotides, the CDR3 is TGCGCCAGCAGTCGGACAGGGGATGGTATCTATGGCTACACCTTC.

V gene TRBV29-1 combines with J gene TRBJ2-1; D is perhaps TRBD2 (6 bases). The CDR3 has 11 amino acids. Germline V gene data show CDR1 as SQVTM and CDR2 as ANQGSEA. The CDR3 here is CSVPGGHEQFF. The DNA of the CDR3 is TGCAGTGTCCCCGGGGGTCATGAGCAGTTCTTC.

The V and J genes are TRBV4-2 and TRBJ1-4, with 7 nucleotides matching TRBD1. The V gene end was trimmed by 0 bases and the J gene end by 3 bases; junction bases not matched to a gene: 7. CDR1 LGHNA and CDR2 YNFKEQ come from the germline V gene. CDR3 length: 17 residues. The CDR3, as DNA: TGTGCCAGCAGCCAAGAAAGTGGGACAGACTCTAATGAAAAACTGTTTTTT. Its protein is CASSQESGTDSNEKLFF.

The DNA of the CDR3 is TGTGCCAGCAGCTACTCACTCTTAGCGGGGAGGAGCGGAGAGACCCAGTACTTC. Its protein product is CASSYSLLAGRSGETQYF. The chain couples TRBV7-6 to TRBJ2-5, with TRBD2 matching 8 bases. This CDR3 contains 18 residues. The germline CDR1 and CDR2 sequences are SGHVS and FNYEAQ. Trimming at V came to 4 bases and at J to 4 bases, leaving 17 bases not matched to a gene.

This clone was detected only a few times. This chain uses TRBV3-1 (or the pseudogene TRBV3-2) with TRBJ2-3; a possible D gene is TRBD2 (6 bases). The V gene's germline CDR1 is LGHDT and CDR2 YNNKEL (reference sequence). This CDR3 is built from 16 residues. With 1 base removed from V and 2 bases from J, the gap between germline ends came to 13 bases. DNA for the CDR3: TGTGCCAGCAGCCAAGGCGGCGGGGAAGCCACAGATACGCAGTATTTT. It codes for CASSQGGGEATDTQYF.

This clone came up a few times. The V and J genes are TRBV7-2 and TRBJ2-7; perhaps TRBD1 as D (6 bases). This CDR3 is 14 amino acids long. V lost 0 bases to trimming and J lost 4 bases, with 10 bases between them. Germline CDR1 reads SGHTA; CDR2 reads FQGNSA. In nucleotides, the CDR3 is TGTGCCAGCAGCTTAGCGGGACACGCATACGAGCAGTACTTC. Protein: CASSLAGHAYEQYF. The whole variable domain, remainder taken from reference TRBV7-2 and TRBJ2-7, is GAGVSQSPSNKVTEKGKDVELRCDPISGHTALYWYRQSLGQGLEFLIYFQGNSAPDKSGLPSDRFSAERTGGSVSTLTIQRTQQEDSAVYLCASSLAGHAYEQYFGPGTRLTVT.

This chain joins TRBV15 and TRBJ1-5; 7 nucleotides agree with TRBD1. The CDR3 consists of 15 residues. J gave up 6 bases and V 0 bases, and 5 bases lay outside the gene matches. Germline values: CDR1 LNHNV, CDR2 YYDKDF (reference sequence). This CDR3 is CATSRDRGQGQPQHF. The CDR3 DNA is TGTGCCACCAGCAGAGATAGGGGGCAGGGTCAGCCCCAGCATTTT.

V and J are TRBV3-1 (or the pseudogene TRBV3-2) and TRBJ1-3; unclear D gene. This CDR3 spans 13 amino acids. V was shortened by 4 bases and J by 4 bases, with 8 bases between the two germline ends. CDR1 and CDR2 (germline): LGHDT, YNNKEL (reference sequence). This chain's CDR3 is CASSPSGGNTIYF. The CDR3, as DNA: TGTGCCAGCAGCCCATCTGGCGGAAACACCATATATTTT.

The chain combines TRBV7-5 with TRBJ2-7; the table's D call, TRBD2, has no DNA check behind it. TRBV7-5 is classified as a pseudogene. The CDR3 extends over 12 amino acids. The chain's CDR3 is CVRSPEGYEQYF. CDR3 in DNA: TGTGTCAGAAGCCCCGAGGGCTACGAGCAGTACTTC.

V gene TRBV3-1 (or the pseudogene TRBV3-2) combines with J gene TRBJ1-1; the D gene is possibly TRBD1 (6 bases). This CDR3 has 13 amino acids. The germline V gene has CDR1 LGHDT and CDR2 YNNKEL (reference sequence). Trimming cost V 3 bases and J 5 bases, with 10 bases left between them. In nucleotides, the CDR3 is TGTGCCAGCAGCCAGATAACAGGGACTGAAGCTTTCTTT. Translating it yields CASSQITGTEAFF.

CDR3 nucleotide sequence: TGTGCCATCAGTGAGCCCCGCGGGGGGTACAATGAGCAGTTCTTC. Protein product: CAISEPRGGYNEQFF. The chain has TRBV10-3 and TRBJ2-1; 8 nucleotides match TRBD2. This CDR3 comprises 15 residues. The germline V gene encodes CDR1 ENHRY and CDR2 SYGVKD. V lost 2 bases, J lost 4 bases, and 4 bases stayed unmatched.

CDR3 amino acids: CASRWPVNNEQFF. The CDR3 nucleotides read TGTGCCAGCAGGTGGCCCGTGAACAATGAGCAGTTCTTC. The chain combines TRBV6-5 with TRBJ2-1; D not resolved. The CDR3 sequence is 13 residues long. Trimming shortened V by 6 bases and J by 5 bases, and 11 bases separated the two germline ends. Germline CDR1 and CDR2: MNHEY and SVGAGI.

This clone was observed once. The chain uses TRBV11-2 and TRBJ1-2; TRBD1 might be the D (5 bases). The CDR3 sequence is 13 residues long. Germline V gene data show CDR1 as SGHAT and CDR2 as FQNNGV. Trimming took off 1 base at V and 8 bases at J, with 11 bases between the two ends. The CDR3 sequence is CASSLGGITGYTF. The CDR3 bases are TGTGCCAGCAGCTTAGGGGGCATAACCGGCTACACCTTC.

The J gene is TRBJ2-7, the V gene TRBV6-2 or TRBV6-3, with 11 bases fitting TRBD2. Germline V lookup: CDR1 MNHEY, CDR2 SVGEGT. The CDR3 is 19 residues long. The ends lost 0 bases at V and 0 bases at J; junction bases unmatched: 10. The CDR3 is CASSYSSDSGGANSYEQYF. The CDR3 bases are TGTGCCAGCAGTTACTCTTCGGATAGCGGGGGGGCCAACTCCTACGAGCAGTACTTC.

This clone was detected a few times. The chain couples TRBV5-1 to TRBJ2-5; 9 bases align to TRBD2. This CDR3 has 16 amino acids. Germline CDR1 reads SGHRS; CDR2 reads YFSETQ. Germline trimming cut 0 bases from V and 1 base from J; bases unmatched to any gene: 4. DNA of the CDR3: TGCGCCAGCAGCTTGGTCGGCGGGGGGGCCCAAGAGACCCAGTACTTC. Its protein is CASSLVGGGAQETQYF.

V gene TRBV2 combines with J gene TRBJ1-2, with 8 bases fitting TRBD1. Germline V gives CDR1 SNHLY, CDR2 FYNNEI. The CDR3 runs 12 residues. J was trimmed by 10 bases and V by 11 bases; bases with no gene match: 12. In DNA form, the CDR3 reads TGTGCCGTCCAGGGACAGGTGAGGGACTACACCTTC. Its protein is CAVQGQVRDYTF.

This clone was seen just once. The chain has TRBV3-1 (or the pseudogene TRBV3-2) and TRBJ2-2; D remains ambiguous. Per the germline V gene, CDR1 is LGHDT and CDR2 is YNNKEL (reference sequence). V was cut by 0 bases and J by 4 bases, with 9 bases left in between. The CDR3 has 15 amino acids. This CDR3 reads CASSQDWHTTGELFF. The CDR3 bases are TGTGCCAGCAGCCAAGATTGGCACACCACCGGGGAGCTGTTTTTT.

The chain recombines TRBV3-1 (or the pseudogene TRBV3-2) with TRBJ2-2, with TRBD2 matching 8 bases. V gave up 1 base and J gave up 1 base; unmatched junction bases: 5. The CDR3 is 17 residues long. Germline V gene lookup returns CDR1 LGHDT and CDR2 YNNKEL (reference sequence). Here the CDR3 reads CASSQAGGLGNTGELFF. The CDR3 DNA reads TGTGCCAGCAGCCAAGCGGGGGGGCTCGGGAACACCGGGGAGCTGTTTTTT.

The V call is TRBV2, the J call TRBJ2-7; TRBD1 matches at 7 bases. V lost 6 bases to trimming and J lost 5 bases; unmatched junction nucleotides: 10. Germline V gene data show CDR1 as SNHLY and CDR2 as FYNNEI. The CDR3 totals 14 residues. The CDR3 nucleotides are TGTGCCAGCAGGAGGGACAGTTCCCCAGACGAGCAGTACTTC. As protein: CASRRDSSPDEQYF. The full variable domain, its missing parts supplied by reference TRBV2 and TRBJ2-7, is EPEVTQTPSHQVTQMGQEVILRCVPISNHLYFYWYRQILGQKVEFLVSFYNNEISEKSEIFDDQFSVERPDGSNFTLKIRSTKLEDSAMYFCASRRDSSPDEQYFGPGTRLTVT.

V gene TRBV20-1 combines with J gene TRBJ2-5; maybe TRBD2 (6 bases). Germline V lookup: CDR1 DFQATT, CDR2 SNEGSKA (reference sequence). The CDR3 is 13 amino acids. Trimming removed 3 bases from V and 5 bases from J, with 13 bases in between. The CDR3 sequence is CSASEALAETQYF. The DNA for the CDR3 is TGCAGTGCTAGTGAGGCCCTAGCGGAGACCCAGTACTTC.